The 7 T cell receptor beta chains in this list originate from one sample, sequenced in a study of post-analysis software for immune sequencing data. Study conclusions and caveats: TRBV segments more frequent in patients than in controls numbered a few and included TRBV5-6, TRBV5-1 and TRBV20-1.

These receptors' antigens are unknown. Every TCR beta cDNA library bore unique molecular identifiers. TCRdb reanalysed the PCR reads using MiXCR and keeps one entry per CDR3 protein. The sample consists of roughly 600,000 distinct CDR3 sequences, around 47% of them appearing once. The material sequenced was blood. These receptors all come from a girl between 10 and 17 years old with multiple sclerosis.

The chain recombines TRBV27 with TRBJ1-1; D gene ambiguous. Germline V gives CDR1 MNHEY, CDR2 SMNVEV (reference sequence). V was shortened by 6 bases and J by 5 bases, with 10 bases between the two germline ends. The CDR3 sequence is 12 residues long. The CDR3 DNA reads as TGTGCCAGCAGAGGACCCGGGACTGAAGCTTTCTTT. This translates into CASRGPGTEAFF.

The CDR3 DNA is TGTGCCAGCAGCTTGGCCATTCTTGGGTCTTTTCAAAATGAGCAGTTCTTC. Translation: CASSLAILGSFQNEQFF. The chain joins TRBV5-5 to TRBJ2-1; D is undetermined. V was cut by 0 bases and J by 7 bases, with 20 bases left in between. Germline V CDR1 and CDR2: SGHKS, YYEKEE (reference sequence). CDR3 size: 17 residues.

Comments on this clonotype: Compared with germline, one end of the junction differs, possibly owing to a read error. In nucleotides, the CDR3 is TGTGCCCGCAGCTTTCGGTCGGGGGCTAGAGAGAAAGTATCCTACGAGCAGTACTTC. It yields the protein CARSFRSGAREKVSYEQYF. The gene calls are TRBV5-6 and TRBJ2-7; possibly TRBD1 or TRBD2 for D (6 bases each). The length of the CDR3 is 19 residues. The germline CDR1 and CDR2 sequences are SGHDT and YYEEEE.

This clonotype turned up a few times. The chain uses TRBV12-3 or TRBV12-4 and TRBJ2-7; D unclear. Trimming left V 8 bases short and J 1 base short, with 12 bases between. The CDR3 spans 13 residues. CDR3: CASQTSRSYEQYF. The CDR3 DNA sequence: TGTGCCAGCCAGACGTCCAGGTCCTACGAGCAGTACTTC.

The table lists this clonotype with a few counts. V gene TRBV20-1 combines with J gene TRBJ2-5, with 12 nucleotides matching TRBD2. Germline lookup yields CDR1 DFQATT and CDR2 SNEGSKA (reference sequence). CDR3 length: 16 residues. With 5 bases clipped from V and 5 bases from J, the junction kept 12 bases outside the gene matches. The chain's CDR3 is CSASLAGGPSGETQYF. DNA of the CDR3: TGCAGTGCTTCGCTAGCGGGAGGGCCCTCCGGGGAGACCCAGTACTTC.

The chain joins TRBV13 to TRBJ2-1, with D perhaps TRBD2 (7 bases). Germline-derived CDR1 and CDR2 are PRHDT and FYEKMQ (reference sequence). The CDR3 contains 17 residues. Trimming took off 5 bases at V and 3 bases at J, with 20 bases between the two ends. The CDR3: CASSPRERGIYYNEQFF. The CDR3 nucleotides read TGTGCCAGCAGCCCGCGGGAGAGGGGGATTTACTACAATGAGCAGTTCTTC. The whole variable domain, remainder taken from reference TRBV13 and TRBJ2-1, is AAGVIQSPRHLIKEKRETATLKCYPIPRHDTVYWYQQGPGQDPQFLISFYEKMQSDKGSIPDRFSAQQFSDYHSELNMSSLELGDSALYFCASSPRERGIYYNEQFFGPGTRLTVL.

In its sample, this clonotype was seen a few times. The rearrangement joins TRBV12-3 or TRBV12-4 to TRBJ2-1; 14 positions agree with TRBD2. Trimming removed 8 bases from V and 7 bases from J; junction bases left unmatched: 7. The CDR3 has 15 residues. The CDR3 DNA follows: TGTGCCAGCCTACCGACTAGCGGGAGGGCTAATGAGCAGTTCTTC. Translation gives CASLPTSGRANEQFF.